The TCR beta chain described here comes from a study of T cells in women clearing cervical HPV infection. Comments on this clone: The read finishes 3 residues shy of the CDR3 end, and the germline J gene is used to complete it.

The repertoire was sequenced with immunoSEQ multiplex PCR; TCRdb's copy has only in-frame clones and lacks some. The table for this sample gives approximately 16,000 clones. Germline-derived CDR1 and CDR2 are SGHNT and YYREEE (reference sequence). The CDR3 totals 14 residues. V was clipped by 4 bases and J by 6 bases; unmatched bases: 8. The specimen was blood buffy coat. This receptor was identified in a woman aged 18-70 years with a cervical HPV16 infection that either progressed to CIN3+ or cleared (not recorded which). This chain connects TRBV5-4 to TRBJ2-3; TRBD1 matches 7 bases. The sequenced part of the CDR3 DNA is TGTGCCAGCAGCCTGAACAGGGGTTTCGATACG. Encoded protein: CASSLNRGFDT. The whole CDR3 reads CASSLNRGFDTQYF.